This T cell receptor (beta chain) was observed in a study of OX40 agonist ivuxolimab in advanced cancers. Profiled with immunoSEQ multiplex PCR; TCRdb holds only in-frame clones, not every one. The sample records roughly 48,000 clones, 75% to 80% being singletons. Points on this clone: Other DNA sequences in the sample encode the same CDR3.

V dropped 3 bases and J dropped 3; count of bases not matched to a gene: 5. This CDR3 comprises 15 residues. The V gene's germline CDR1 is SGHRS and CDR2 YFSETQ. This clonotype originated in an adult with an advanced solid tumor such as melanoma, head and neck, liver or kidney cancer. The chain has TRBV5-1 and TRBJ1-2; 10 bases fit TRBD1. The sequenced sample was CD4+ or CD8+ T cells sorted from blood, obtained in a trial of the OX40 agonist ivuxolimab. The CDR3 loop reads CASSSGDRGHYGYTF. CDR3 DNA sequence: TGCGCCAGCAGCTCAGGGGACAGGGGCCACTATGGCTACACCTTC.